This T cell receptor (beta chain) came from a study of blood T cell repertoires in COVID-19. As for the study in general: Italy, Spain and the United States were the sources of the convalescent and acute COVID-19 samples. The cDNA or gDNA used as material had been derived from T cells, B-cell-depleted T cells, or PBMCs.

Trimming took 3 bases from V and 4 from J, leaving 15 bases between them. The CDR3 is 15 residues long. Germline CDR1 and CDR2: LGHNA and YSLEER. TCRdb keeps only in-frame clones here, not all; method: immunoSEQ multiplex PCR. The table has over 350,000 clones, nearly 90% seen once. The origin of this receptor is a woman aged 18 to 35 with acute COVID-19. Sequencing was carried out using PBMCs or T cells enriched from blood (not recorded which). The genes are TRBV4-3 and TRBJ1-1, with D maybe TRBD1 (5 bases). The DNA of the CDR3 is TGCGCCAGCAGCCAGGAGAGGGCGGGGGGCACTGAAGCTTTCTTT. Its protein is CASSQERAGGTEAFF.